These 32 T cell receptor beta chains were all obtained from the same sample, sequenced in a study of radiotherapy plus CTLA-4 blockade in lung cancer (dated by TCRdb to the late 2010s). Libraries were constructed by the immunoSEQ multiplex PCR assay. The immuneACCESS repertoire file appears here via TCRdb, limited to in-frame rearrangements. These files lack a portion of the clones; in checked studies, under half of the deficit traces to unresolved V genes, and the cause of the others is not known. This sample is represented by 95,000 to 150,000 clones; 90% of them were singletons. 5.5% to 7% of the sample is taken by the ten largest. The sequencing used peripheral blood, collected from a patient treated with radiotherapy plus ipilimumab. All receptors derive from a human donor with non-small cell lung cancer that progressed on radiotherapy plus ipilimumab.

This chain links TRBV7-9 with TRBJ2-1; 7 nucleotides match TRBD1. The CDR3 consists of 15 residues. Germline CDR1 and CDR2: SEHNR and FQNEAQ (reference sequence). The J segment lost 2 bases and the V segment lost 4 bases, leaving 5 bases of the junction unmatched. CDR3 sequence (DNA): TGTGCCAGCAGCTACGACAGGGAACCCTACAATGAGCAGTTCTTC. This gives the protein CASSYDREPYNEQFF.

V gene TRBV5-1 combines with J gene TRBJ2-7; 8 nucleotides align to TRBD1. The CDR3 loop spans 14 amino acids. Germline trimming cut 4 bases from V and 3 bases from J; bases unmatched to any gene: 6. Per the germline V gene, CDR1 is SGHRS and CDR2 is YFSETQ. The CDR3 coding sequence is TGCGCCAGCAGCGCATACAGGGGGAACTACGAGCAGTACTTC. Its protein is CASSAYRGNYEQYF. Using reference TRBV5-1 and TRBJ2-7 for the parts outside the CDR3, the full variable domain is KAGVTQTPRYLIKTRGQQVTLSCSPISGHRSVSWYQQTPGQGLQFLFEYFSETQRNKGNFPGRFSGRQFSNSRSEMNVSTLELGDSALYLCASSAYRGNYEQYFGPGTRLTVT.

CDR3 sequence reads: CASSESSGGRETQYF. In nucleotides, the CDR3 is TGTGCCAGCAGTGAGAGTAGCGGGGGCCGAGAGACCCAGTACTTC. The rearrangement links TRBV2 to TRBJ2-5; 9 bases line up with TRBD2. Trimming cost V 3 bases and J 4 bases; bases outside gene matches: 6. Germline loops: CDR1 SNHLY, CDR2 FYNNEI. The length of the CDR3 is 15 residues. Variable domain in full (rest from reference TRBV2 and TRBJ2-5): EPEVTQTPSHQVTQMGQEVILRCVPISNHLYFYWYRQILGQKVEFLVSFYNNEISEKSEIFDDQFSVERPDGSNFTLKIRSTKLEDSAMYFCASSESSGGRETQYFGPGTRLLVL.

The genes are TRBV5-1 and TRBJ2-1, with a tentative D call TRBD2 (5 bases). CDR3 length: 14 amino acids. From germline, CDR1 is SGHRS and CDR2 YFSETQ. V was cut by 0 bases and J by 8 bases, with 12 bases left in between. This CDR3 reads CASSLGGSSHEQFF. The CDR3 DNA sequence: TGCGCCAGCAGCTTGGGAGGCTCTAGCCATGAGCAGTTCTTC.

The chain links TRBV4-1 to TRBJ2-7; TRBD2 aligns across 9 bases. Trimming removed 0 bases from V and 2 bases from J; junction bases left unmatched: 8. The CDR3 loop spans 17 amino acids. The V gene's germline CDR1 is MGHRA and CDR2 YSYEKL. The CDR3: CASSQDWGASGTYEQYF. CDR3 DNA sequence: TGCGCCAGCAGCCAAGATTGGGGGGCTAGCGGGACCTACGAGCAGTACTTC.

The rearrangement joins TRBV5-1 to TRBJ2-1; 7 bases line up with TRBD2. Germline trimming cut 6 bases from V and 5 bases from J; bases unmatched to any gene: 5. CDR1 and CDR2 (germline): SGHRS, YFSETQ. CDR3 length equals 13 residues. The CDR3: CASKESGDNEQFF. CDR3 bases: TGCGCCAGCAAGGAAAGCGGGGACAATGAGCAGTTCTTC.

The chain couples TRBV29-1 to TRBJ2-7; D remains unclear. Germline V gene data show CDR1 as SQVTM and CDR2 as ANQGSEA. Trimming took 7 bases from V and 0 from J, leaving 10 bases between them. The CDR3 has 12 residues. The CDR3 loop is CSASVGSYEQYF. CDR3 DNA sequence: TGCAGCGCCTCGGTGGGCTCCTACGAGCAGTACTTC.

The rearrangement links TRBV2 to TRBJ2-2; TRBD2 agrees at 14 bases. The CDR3 consists of 17 residues. Germline CDR1 is SNHLY and CDR2 is FYNNEI. V lost 7 bases and J lost 4; bases outside the gene matches: 8. CDR3 region: CASTLSGTSGSTGELFF. In DNA, the CDR3 is TGTGCCAGCACCCTCTCCGGGACTAGCGGGAGCACCGGGGAGCTGTTTTTT.

The chain links TRBV7-9 to TRBJ2-4, with D possibly being TRBD1 (6 bases). The V gene lost 5 bases and the J gene lost 1 base, with 9 bases spanning the gap. This CDR3 has 14 amino acids. In germline, CDR1 is SEHNR, CDR2 FQNEAQ (reference sequence). The CDR3 sequence: CASSPDRAKNIQYF. DNA for the CDR3: TGTGCCAGCAGCCCCGACAGGGCCAAAAACATTCAGTACTTC.

J is TRBJ1-1 and V is TRBV11-3; TRBD1 matches 8 bases. Losses at the gene ends were 1 base for V and 0 bases for J; bases not matched to a gene: 4. CDR1 and CDR2 from the germline V gene are SGHNT and YENEEA. The CDR3 is 16 residues long. The CDR3 sequence is CASSLGTGRMNTEAFF. The CDR3 nucleotides read TGTGCCAGCAGCTTAGGGACAGGGAGAATGAACACTGAAGCTTTCTTT.

This chain connects TRBV5-4 to TRBJ1-1, with 9 bases matching TRBD1. Germline V CDR1 and CDR2: SGHNT, YYREEE (reference sequence). J lost 5 bases, V lost 5 bases, and 7 bases had no gene match. This CDR3 region has 14 residues. The CDR3 loop reads CASSSGQGWTEAFF. The CDR3 DNA follows: TGTGCCAGCAGTTCCGGACAGGGGTGGACTGAAGCTTTCTTT.

A word on this clone: Other DNA sequences from this sample encode an identical CDR3 as well. The chain joins TRBV5-1 to TRBJ2-1; D perhaps matches TRBD1 (5 bases). The V end was cut by 5 bases, the J end by 7 bases, with 13 bases between. CDR3 length equals 13 residues. Germline V gene sequence: CDR1 SGHRS, CDR2 YFSETQ. The DNA of the CDR3 is TGCGCCAGCAGTCTGACAGTAGGTAATGAGCAGTTCTTC. Its translation: CASSLTVGNEQFF.

The chain is built from TRBV9 and TRBJ1-4; D might be TRBD1 (6 bases). Germline CDR1 SGDLS, CDR2 YYNGEE. Trimming left V 0 bases short and J 6 bases short, with 12 bases between. The CDR3 has 15 residues. CDR3 coding DNA: TGTGCCAGCAGCGTAGGGAGGGGGTCGGATGAAAAACTGTTTTTT. This encodes CASSVGRGSDEKLFF.

V is TRBV2 and J is TRBJ2-2; 9 positions agree with TRBD1. The germline gives CDR1 SNHLY, CDR2 FYNNEI. This CDR3 has 14 amino acids. V dropped 4 bases and J dropped 5; count of bases not matched to a gene: 2. CDR3 residues: CASSVTGGTGELFF. CDR3 sequence (DNA): TGTGCCAGCAGTGTGACAGGGGGTACCGGGGAGCTGTTTTTT.

V usage is TRBV7-8 and J usage is TRBJ1-1; D unresolved. V shed 5 bases and J shed 1 base, with 11 bases lying between them. Germline V gene lookup returns CDR1 SGHVS and CDR2 FQNEAQ. The CDR3 contains 14 residues. CDR3 in DNA: TGTGCCAGCAGCCGAGACGGACCGAACACTGAAGCTTTCTTT. Amino acid sequence: CASSRDGPNTEAFF.

This chain uses TRBV27 with TRBJ1-2, with unresolved D. The germline V gene encodes CDR1 MNHEY and CDR2 SMNVEV (reference sequence). Deletions cut 6 bases from V and 5 bases from J, with 16 bases between. There are 14 residues in the CDR3. CDR3 nucleotide sequence: TGTGCCAGCAGAGATAACGGGGTGTCTTATGGCTACACCTTC. Protein: CASRDNGVSYGYTF.

In its sample, this clone was seen once. This chain links TRBV6-5 with TRBJ2-7, with 10 positions matching TRBD2. With 2 bases clipped from V and 3 bases from J, the junction kept 1 base outside the gene matches. This CDR3 is built from 14 residues. Per germline, CDR1 MNHEY and CDR2 SVGAGI. This CDR3 reads CASSYGTSDYEQYF. The CDR3, as DNA: TGTGCCAGCAGTTACGGGACTAGCGACTACGAGCAGTACTTC.

The chain joins TRBV19 to TRBJ2-7; tentatively, D is TRBD1 or TRBD2 (5 bases each). The CDR3 consists of 13 residues. Looked up from germline, CDR1 is LNHDA and CDR2 is SQIVND (reference sequence). Trimming cost V 3 bases and J 5 bases, with 11 bases left between them. The CDR3 spells CASSMGVGDEQYF. The CDR3 region has the DNA TGTGCCAGTAGTATGGGGGTGGGGGACGAGCAGTACTTC.

The chain recombines TRBV7-9 with TRBJ2-3; D gene uncertain. V lost 1 base to trimming and J lost 4 bases, with 9 bases between them. Germline-derived CDR1 and CDR2 are SEHNR and FQNEAQ (reference sequence). CDR3 length: 14 amino acids. The CDR3 region has the DNA TGTGCCAGCAGCTTAGGAAGGGCCGCAGATACGCAGTATTTT. It specifies CASSLGRAADTQYF.

The chain recombines TRBV2 with TRBJ2-3; D call uncertain. Germline V gene lookup returns CDR1 SNHLY and CDR2 FYNNEI. The V and J ends lost 8 bases and 2 bases respectively, with 17 bases between them. The CDR3 is 15 amino acids. CDR3: CASRARALPTDTQYF. The CDR3 DNA is TGTGCCAGCCGTGCTCGGGCGCTTCCCACAGATACGCAGTATTTT.

This clone was counted between two and nine times. The J gene is TRBJ2-3, the V gene TRBV15; maybe TRBD2 (6 bases). Germline-derived CDR1 and CDR2 are LNHNV and YYDKDF (reference sequence). V was trimmed by 2 bases and J by 2 bases, leaving 14 bases between them. There are 16 residues in the CDR3. In nucleotides, the CDR3 is TGTGCCACCAGCAGATCGGGACTCTCTTACACAGATACGCAGTATTTT. Amino acids: CATSRSGLSYTDTQYF.

The V gene is TRBV7-8, the J gene TRBJ1-5; TRBD1 might be the D (5 bases). The CDR3 has 15 residues. The germline V gene has CDR1 SGHVS and CDR2 FQNEAQ. Trimming stripped 2 bases from V and 0 bases from J, with 8 bases between. CDR3 in DNA: TGTGCCAGCAGCTTATCCGACAGTAGCAATCAGCCCCAGCATTTT. Encoded protein: CASSLSDSSNQPQHF.

Regarding this clone: Other DNA sequences of this sample code for an identical CDR3. The chain carries TRBV7-9 and TRBJ2-5, with D unresolved. Germline CDR1 and CDR2: SEHNR and FQNEAQ (reference sequence). Between the trimmed V and J ends, which lost 5 bases and 5 bases, there was a span of 6 bases. The CDR3 length is 11 residues. CDR3 bases: TGTGCCAGCAGCCCACGGGAGACCCAGTACTTC. Encoded protein: CASSPRETQYF.

V usage is TRBV4-1 and J usage is TRBJ2-7; TRBD2 matches at 7 bases. This CDR3 has 14 residues. Germline V CDR1 and CDR2: MGHRA, YSYEKL. With V trimmed by 1 base and J by 6 bases, 6 bases remained unmatched. The CDR3 loop is CASSQVDIAGEQYF. The CDR3 DNA sequence: TGCGCCAGCAGCCAAGTGGACATAGCGGGCGAGCAGTACTTC.

The chain joins TRBV9 to TRBJ2-1; 8 bases fit TRBD2. The CDR3 is made up of 18 amino acids. J lost 4 bases, V lost 3 bases, and 15 bases had no gene match. CDR1 is SGDLS, CDR2 YYNGEE, per germline. As DNA, the CDR3 is TGTGCCAGCAGCGCGACTTGGGAGCGGGAGAGGGTGTACAATGAGCAGTTCTTC. This codes for CASSATWERERVYNEQFF. The variable domain in full, completed from reference TRBV9 and TRBJ2-1, reads DSGVTQTPKHLITATGQRVTLRCSPRSGDLSVYWYQQSLDQGLQFLIQYYNGEERAKGNILERFSAQQFPDLHSELNLSSLELGDSALYFCASSATWERERVYNEQFFGPGTRLTVL.

This chain connects TRBV7-6 to TRBJ2-7; D may be TRBD2 (6 bases). Germline V CDR1 and CDR2: SGHVS, FNYEAQ. This CDR3 spans 15 amino acids. V gave up 5 bases and J gave up 3 bases, with 17 bases separating them. The CDR3 DNA reads as TGTGCCAGCAGCCCACCATCCGGAGGGAGCTACGAGCAGTACTTC. Translated: CASSPPSGGSYEQYF.

The chain combines TRBV5-6 with TRBJ1-1; 7 bases agree with TRBD1. This CDR3 is 14 amino acids long. With V trimmed by 4 bases and J by 2 bases, 5 bases remained unmatched. From germline, CDR1 is SGHDT and CDR2 YYEEEE. The CDR3 DNA is TGTGCCAGCAGCAACCGGGACAGCAACACTGAAGCTTTCTTT. Its protein is CASSNRDSNTEAFF.

This clone has only one observation. Different DNA sequences within this sample yield the same CDR3. The chain joins TRBV7-2 to TRBJ2-7; a weak D match, TRBD2 (7 bases). Germline values: CDR1 SGHTA, CDR2 FQGNSA. The CDR3 runs to 14 residues. V gave up 1 base and J gave up 5 bases, with 12 bases separating them. CDR3 DNA sequence: TGTGCCAGCAGCTTAGGAAGGGGGGGGAACGAGCAGTACTTC. Amino acid sequence: CASSLGRGGNEQYF.

The chain recombines TRBV2 with TRBJ2-7, with 9 bases identical to TRBD1. The germline V gene encodes CDR1 SNHLY and CDR2 FYNNEI. The V and J ends lost 5 bases and 4 bases, in that order; junction bases with no gene match: 9. CDR3 length equals 15 residues. CDR3 amino acids: CASSPDWTGVYEQYF. The DNA of the CDR3 is TGTGCCAGCAGTCCTGATTGGACAGGGGTTTACGAGCAGTACTTC.

V gene TRBV7-2 combines with J gene TRBJ2-7, with 9 positions matching TRBD2. V was pared by 0 bases and J by 4 bases, with 10 bases of the junction left unmatched. CDR3 length equals 17 residues. Germline-derived CDR1 and CDR2 are SGHTA and FQGNSA. This CDR3 reads CASSLALGGRAGYEQYF. The CDR3 bases are TGTGCCAGCAGCTTAGCGCTTGGCGGGAGGGCCGGATACGAGCAGTACTTC.

This clone was seen just once. J is TRBJ2-3 and V is TRBV5-1; D uncertain. Germline CDR1 SGHRS, CDR2 YFSETQ. This CDR3 comprises 15 residues. Trimming took off 1 base at V and 0 bases at J, with 9 bases between the two ends. DNA for the CDR3: TGCGCCAGCAGCTTGTCGAGATATAGCACAGATACGCAGTATTTT. Its translation: CASSLSRYSTDTQYF.

This clone occurred once. The genes are TRBV6-5 and TRBJ1-2; no clear D gene. The CDR3 spans 11 residues. V lost 5 bases and J lost 7, with 8 bases in between. Germline V gives CDR1 MNHEY, CDR2 SVGAGI. In DNA form, the CDR3 reads TGTGCCAGCAGTGAAGGGTTTGGCTACACCTTC. It codes for CASSEGFGYTF.